The clone carrying this T cell receptor beta chain has a count of ten or more. Antigen unknown. The record originates from a study of response to subunit inactivated influenza vaccine. Whole-study findings and limits: Each seasonal influenza vaccination recruits few new T cells, the authors suggested.

TCRdb passed the RT-PCR reads through MiXCR, listing each CDR3 protein once. Among about 650,000 distinct CDR3 sequences listed, about 15% were seen once. The CDR3 contains 14 residues. The junction had 5 bases not matched to a gene; V was cut back by 6 bases and J by 1 base. From germline, CDR1 is SQVTM and CDR2 ANQGSEA. The chain links TRBV29-1 to TRBJ2-3, with 9 bases matching TRBD2. This specimen was PBMCs from blood, taken less than 15 days before vaccination. This sequence originates from a man between 50 and 59 years old who received an inactivated influenza vaccine. In nucleotides, the CDR3 is TGCAGCGTCAGTAGCGGGAGAGGCACAGATACGCAGTATTTT. Translated: CSVSSGRGTDTQYF.